A single sample is the source of the 17 T cell receptor beta chains below, sequenced in a study of patients and donors after allogeneic stem cell transplantation. TCRdb analysed the RT-PCR reads with MiXCR anew, one entry per CDR3 protein. Of about a million distinct CDR3 sequences in the sample, 15% to 20% are singletons; the top ten hold under 6.5%. The sample taken for sequencing was blood, either unsorted or a sorted T cell fraction (not recorded which). Source of these receptors: a human donor who was either an allogeneic HSCT recipient or a stem cell or donor lymphocyte infusion donor (not recorded which). It is not recorded whose cells these are; they may come from a transplant donor.

This chain connects TRBV20-1 to TRBJ2-7, with 10 nucleotides matching TRBD2. The CDR3 has 13 residues. From germline, CDR1 is DFQATT and CDR2 SNEGSKA (reference sequence). CDR3 in amino acids: CKLAGAGRDEQYF. CDR3 DNA sequence: TGCAAGCTAGCGGGGGCCGGGCGTGACGAGCAGTACTTC.

Ten or more counts support this clonotype. The chain uses TRBV7-7 and TRBJ2-1; weak D call: TRBD2 (7 bases). The V gene lost 5 bases and the J gene lost 7 bases, with 15 bases spanning the gap. The CDR3 length is 14 residues. Germline loops: CDR1 SSHAT, CDR2 FNYEAQ (reference sequence). The CDR3 DNA reads as TGTGCCAGCAGCCCCGGGGGGCTGGGGAATGAGCAGTTCTTC. Amino acid sequence: CASSPGGLGNEQFF. Complete variable domain (other parts from reference TRBV7-7 and TRBJ2-1): GAGVSQSPRYKVTKRGQDVTLRCDPISSHATLYWYQQALGQGPEFLTYFNYEAQPDKSGLPSDRFSAERPEGSISTLTIQRTEQRDSAMYRCASSPGGLGNEQFFGPGTRLTVL.

The chain employs TRBV27 and TRBJ1-1; D possibly corresponds to TRBD1 (5 bases). Germline CDR1 MNHEY, CDR2 SMNVEV (reference sequence). Trimming removed 5 bases from V and 3 bases from J, with 16 bases in between. This CDR3 is built from 15 residues. CDR3 sequence reads: CASSPQQLGDTEAFF. The CDR3 DNA follows: TGTGCCAGCAGTCCCCAACAATTAGGGGACACTGAAGCTTTCTTT.

This clonotype was counted only a few times. The gene calls are TRBV16 and TRBJ1-1; D is undetermined. CDR3 length: 12 amino acids. Per the germline V gene, CDR1 is KGHSY and CDR2 is FQNENV. The V end lost 3 bases, the J end lost 1 base, and 3 bases lay between the germline ends. The CDR3 here is CASSHTNTEAFF. CDR3 sequence (DNA): TGTGCCAGCAGCCATACGAACACTGAAGCTTTCTTT.

The chain couples TRBV12-3 or TRBV12-4 to TRBJ2-1; D could derive from TRBD1 or TRBD2 (5 bases each). The CDR3 is made up of 14 amino acids. V was cut by 8 bases and J by 5 bases, with 16 bases left in between. CDR3 bases: TGTGCCAGCCTTTTCGGGGCCCGAGACAATGAGCAGTTCTTC. Translation: CASLFGARDNEQFF.

This clonotype has a handful of counts. The chain combines TRBV19 with TRBJ1-1, with D perhaps matching TRBD1 (6 bases). CDR1 LNHDA and CDR2 SQIVND come from the germline V gene (reference sequence). Trimming took off 6 bases at V and 2 bases at J, with 16 bases between the two ends. The CDR3 runs to 15 residues. The chain's CDR3 is CASRRPDRVNTEAFF. The DNA of the CDR3 is TGTGCCAGTAGGAGGCCGGACAGAGTAAACACTGAAGCTTTCTTT.

This sequence joins TRBV7-2 and TRBJ2-3; 9 bases match TRBD1. Trimming cost V 5 bases and J 4 bases; bases outside gene matches: 7. CDR3 length: 15 amino acids. Looked up from germline, CDR1 is SGHTA and CDR2 is FQGNSA. The CDR3 region has the DNA TGTGCCAGCAGCGAGGGACAGGGTGACTCAGATACGCAGTATTTT. Translating it yields CASSEGQGDSDTQYF. The entire variable domain, with the rest obtained from reference TRBV7-2 and TRBJ2-3, is as follows: GAGVSQSPSNKVTEKGKDVELRCDPISGHTALYWYRQSLGQGLEFLIYFQGNSAPDKSGLPSDRFSAERTGGSVSTLTIQRTQQEDSAVYLCASSEGQGDSDTQYFGPGTRLTVL.

A few counts support this clonotype. This chain connects TRBV2 to TRBJ1-6; tentative D call: TRBD1 (6 bases). CDR3 length: 16 residues. V was clipped by 5 bases and J by 2 bases, with 13 bases between them. Germline V gene data show CDR1 as SNHLY and CDR2 as FYNNEI. DNA for the CDR3: TGTGCCAGCAGTACATACAGGGTCACCTATAATTCACCCCTCCACTTT. Protein sequence: CASSTYRVTYNSPLHF.

V gene TRBV29-1 combines with J gene TRBJ1-1; D unclear. CDR1 is SQVTM and CDR2 is ANQGSEA in the germline V gene. The CDR3 contains 13 residues. Trimming cost V 7 bases and J 1 base, with 13 bases left between them. CDR3: CSAQTTGNTEAFF. The CDR3 DNA is TGCAGCGCCCAAACGACTGGGAACACTGAAGCTTTCTTT.

This clonotype showed up just a few times. The chain is built from TRBV25-1 and TRBJ2-1; 8 bases match TRBD2. The germline gives CDR1 MGHDK, CDR2 SYGVNS. J was trimmed by 3 bases and V by 4 bases; bases with no gene match: 8. The CDR3 is 16 amino acids. Here the CDR3 reads CASSAPLGGGYNEQFF. In nucleotides, the CDR3 is TGTGCCAGCAGTGCCCCCCTCGGGGGGGGCTACAATGAGCAGTTCTTC.

This clonotype occurred a few times. The chain couples TRBV9 to TRBJ2-5, with D hard to call. Germline V lookup: CDR1 SGDLS, CDR2 YYNGEE. With 2 bases removed from V and 1 base from J, the gap between germline ends came to 6 bases. The CDR3 runs to 13 residues. For the CDR3, the DNA is TGTGCCAGCAGCGTCGGCACCCAAGAGACCCAGTACTTC. Translation: CASSVGTQETQYF.

The chain has TRBV5-1 and TRBJ2-7; TRBD1 is a possible D gene (5 bases). The V end was cut by 0 bases, the J end by 1 base, with 14 bases between. The CDR3 runs 16 residues. Germline CDR1 and CDR2: SGHRS and YFSETQ. CDR3 coding DNA: TGCGCCAGCAGCTTGGGGGGCACAGCAAGGTCCTACGAGCAGTACTTC. This sequence encodes CASSLGGTARSYEQYF.

As for this clonotype: One junction end disagrees with the germline gene, perhaps due to a read error. This chain links TRBV14 with TRBJ2-1, with TRBD2 as a possible D gene (6 bases). There are 15 residues in the CDR3. From germline, CDR1 is SGHDN and CDR2 FVKESK. The CDR3 sequence: CPSSPGELIYNEQFF. DNA for the CDR3: TGTCCCAGCAGCCCGGGGGAGCTCATATACAATGAGCAGTTCTTC.

This clonotype was seen only a few times. V gene TRBV9 combines with J gene TRBJ2-5; a weak D match, TRBD2 (5 bases). Trimming left V 4 bases short and J 7 bases short, with 20 bases between. CDR3 length equals 15 residues. Germline loops: CDR1 SGDLS, CDR2 YYNGEE. CDR3 amino acids: CASSLSTARGGTQYF. In DNA, the CDR3 is TGTGCCAGCAGCCTGTCCACAGCTCGAGGAGGGACCCAGTACTTC.

This clonotype was counted between two and nine times. This chain connects TRBV3-1 to TRBJ2-2; 14 nucleotides match TRBD2. Per germline, CDR1 LGHDT and CDR2 YNNKEL (reference sequence). The CDR3 is 19 residues long. J gave up 0 bases and V 4 bases, and 7 bases lay outside the gene matches. DNA for the CDR3: TGTGCCAGCAGCCTTCCGGGACTAGCGGGAGACACGAACACCGGGGAGCTGTTTTTT. This codes for CASSLPGLAGDTNTGELFF.

In this sample, this clonotype turned up a few times. The V and J genes are TRBV6-5 and TRBJ2-1, with D perhaps matching TRBD1 or TRBD2 (5 bases each). This CDR3 is 14 amino acids long. The V gene lost 1 base and the J gene lost 4 bases, with 8 bases spanning the gap. Germline V gene data show CDR1 as MNHEY and CDR2 as SVGAGI. For the CDR3, the DNA is TGTGCCAGCAGTTACTTCGAGGGGTACAATGAGCAGTTCTTC. This sequence encodes CASSYFEGYNEQFF.

V is TRBV15 and J is TRBJ1-4; possibly TRBD1 for D (5 bases). V gave up 7 bases and J gave up 7 bases, with 10 bases separating them. The length of the CDR3 is 12 residues. The germline gives CDR1 LNHNV, CDR2 YYDKDF (reference sequence). CDR3 protein: CATTLGGEKLFF. The CDR3 DNA reads as TGTGCCACCACCCTCGGGGGTGAAAAACTGTTTTTT.